Sequencing of this TCR beta chain was carried out in a study of T cells in Graves' hyperthyroidism and ophthalmopathy. Study-level results: Ophthalmopathy was predicted by the model a median of roughly 6.6 months ahead of onset. Ophthalmopathy was separated from stable hyperthyroidism by a 13 V-J model.

The CDR3 has 18 amino acids. The germline V gene encodes CDR1 MNHEY and CDR2 SVGEGT. V lost 2 bases, J lost 0 bases, and 17 bases lay in between. Uncontrolled infection, other autoimmune disease, pregnancy or lactation barred patients from enrollment. In making diagnoses, clinical symptoms, serum thyroxine and TRAb, thyroid ultrasound and orbital computed tomography were all used. In its sample, this clonotype was seen many times. What it binds is not known. TCR beta CDR3 regions were amplified from RNA transcripts. Primed by the HTBI set, a first-round RT-PCR was run on the TCR CDR3. TCRdb processed the multiplex PCR reads anew with MiXCR; each CDR3 protein has one entry. This table holds 200,000 to 250,000 distinct CDR3 sequences, about 24% found once.

This rearrangement joins TRBV6-2 or TRBV6-3 to TRBJ1-3; no reliable D call. This receptor was obtained from a woman aged 40 to 50 with Graves' ophthalmopathy. Sequences were obtained from blood. Written as DNA, the CDR3 is TGTGCCAGCAGTTACGAATCAGGCAGATACTACTCTGGAAACACCATATATTTT. It encodes CASSYESGRYYSGNTIYF.